The 27 T cell receptor beta chains below all came from one sample that was sequenced in a study of blood T cells in healthy people across ages. For the second PCR, which ran for roughly 7 to 11 cycles, a sample-barcoded 5' primer and a J-beta primer mix were used. TCRdb ran MiXCR on the 5' RACE reads and lists one entry per CDR3 protein. The sample holds some 800,000 distinct CDR3 sequences, 20% to 25% seen once. The same specimen was also included in a second study, on T cells of mothers and their children.

Sequenced material: blood. Receptors were obtained from a boy aged 5 to 17 in good health.

This clonotype was seen more than once but under ten times. The rearrangement links TRBV7-6 to TRBJ1-4, with D possibly TRBD1 on 5 matching bases. The germline V gene has CDR1 SGHVS and CDR2 FNYEAQ. The CDR3 contains 15 residues. Trimming cost V 3 bases and J 2 bases, with 10 bases left between them. The CDR3 DNA reads TGTGCCAGCAGCTTCACGGGGGTGACTAATGAAAAACTGTTTTTT. It codes for CASSFTGVTNEKLFF. Variable domain in full (rest from reference TRBV7-6 and TRBJ1-4): GAGVSQSPRYKVTKRGQDVALRCDPISGHVSLYWYRQALGQGPEFLTYFNYEAQQDKSGLPNDRFSAERPEGSISTLTIQRTEQRDSAMYRCASSFTGVTNEKLFFGSGTQLSVL.

The rearrangement links TRBV29-1 to TRBJ1-5; 7 bases map to TRBD1. The germline V gene encodes CDR1 SQVTM and CDR2 ANQGSEA. The V segment lost 6 bases and the J segment 10 bases; nucleotides outside the gene matches: 9. This CDR3 has 12 residues. As DNA, the CDR3 is TGCAGCGTCCTTGGACAGGCTGGACCCCAGCATTTT. Its protein is CSVLGQAGPQHF.

This clonotype was seen more than once but under ten times. The chain recombines TRBV9 with TRBJ1-3; D might be TRBD1 (6 bases). Per germline, CDR1 SGDLS and CDR2 YYNGEE. V dropped 2 bases and J dropped 1 base, with 10 bases sitting between them. The length of the CDR3 is 15 residues. The chain's CDR3 is CASSVSTGSGNTIYF. In DNA, the CDR3 is TGTGCCAGCAGCGTCAGCACAGGGTCTGGAAACACCATATATTTT.

This chain joins TRBV4-3 and TRBJ2-3; 10 positions match TRBD2. The CDR3 length is 17 residues. Germline V gene data show CDR1 as LGHNA and CDR2 as YSLEER. Unmatched junction bases numbered 9, after V lost 1 base and J lost 5 bases. As DNA, the CDR3 is TGCGCCAGCAGCCAAGGGCGACTAGCGGGCCAGCGAGATACGCAGTATTTT. Protein product: CASSQGRLAGQRDTQYF.

The rearrangement links TRBV5-1 to TRBJ2-3; D may be TRBD1 (6 bases). There are 15 residues in the CDR3. The ends were cut back, 2 bases at V and 5 bases at J, with 15 bases in the middle. CDR1 and CDR2 from the germline V gene are SGHRS and YFSETQ. The CDR3 region is CASSLRQDWGDTQYF. The CDR3 nucleotides are TGCGCCAGCAGCTTAAGACAGGACTGGGGAGATACGCAGTATTTT.

The genes are TRBV7-2 and TRBJ1-2; 7 bases are shared with TRBD1. Per germline, CDR1 SGHTA and CDR2 FQGNSA. The V segment lost 4 bases and the J segment 8 bases; nucleotides outside the gene matches: 7. The CDR3 length is 13 residues. The CDR3 here is CASSSTGSGGYTF. DNA for the CDR3: TGTGCCAGCAGCTCGACAGGGTCGGGCGGCTACACCTTC.

This clonotype showed up just a few times. The chain carries TRBV6-2 or TRBV6-3 and TRBJ2-1; no firm D call. CDR1 is MNHEY, CDR2 SVGEGT, per germline. The CDR3 sequence is 12 residues long. Trimming removed 2 bases from V and 9 bases from J, with 8 bases in between. CDR3 nucleotide sequence: TGTGCCAGCAGTTACGCTTGGGGTGAGCAGTTCTTC. This encodes CASSYAWGEQFF.

The V gene is TRBV5-5, the J gene TRBJ1-1, with D unresolved. The CDR3 has 14 residues. Germline loops: CDR1 SGHKS, CDR2 YYEKEE (reference sequence). V lost 4 bases and J lost 0, with 10 bases in between. The CDR3 DNA is TGTGCCAGCAGCCAGGAACCTATGAACACTGAAGCTTTCTTT. Translated: CASSQEPMNTEAFF. Combining the CDR3 with reference TRBV5-5 and TRBJ1-1 gives the whole variable domain DAGVTQSPTHLIKTRGQQVTLRCSPISGHKSVSWYQQVLGQGPQFIFQYYEKEERGRGNFPDRFSARQFPNYSSELNVNALLLGDSALYLCASSQEPMNTEAFFGQGTRLTVV.

This clonotype was seen a handful of times. The chain is built from TRBV28 and TRBJ2-7, with TRBD2 identical over 15 bases. This CDR3 has 15 residues. The V and J ends lost 5 bases and 6 bases, in that order; junction bases with no gene match: 5. The germline V gene encodes CDR1 MDHEN and CDR2 SYDVKM. The chain's CDR3 is CASSVTGLAGGEQYF. The CDR3 coding sequence is TGTGCCAGCAGTGTGACGGGACTAGCGGGAGGCGAGCAGTACTTC.

The gene calls are TRBV5-1 and TRBJ1-1, with D possibly TRBD1 on 5 matching bases. Germline CDR1 and CDR2: SGHRS and YFSETQ. CDR3 length: 15 amino acids. The ends were cut back, 7 bases at V and 3 bases at J, with 19 bases in the middle. The CDR3 sequence is CASSPRGRPDTEAFF. The DNA of the CDR3 is TGCGCCAGCTCCCCCCGGGGGAGACCCGACACTGAAGCTTTCTTT.

This clonotype was recorded a few times. The gene calls are TRBV28 and TRBJ2-2, with 7 bases matching TRBD2. The length of the CDR3 is 17 residues. Germline lookup yields CDR1 MDHEN and CDR2 SYDVKM. V lost 7 bases to trimming and J lost 2 bases; unmatched junction nucleotides: 13. The CDR3 DNA reads TGTGCCAGCACTCCGGGCAGGCGGGAGTTAAACACCGGGGAGCTGTTTTTT. This translates into CASTPGRRELNTGELFF.

Many counts were recorded for this clonotype. This sequence joins TRBV6-2 or TRBV6-3 and TRBJ2-1, with D possibly matching TRBD2 (6 bases). CDR3 size: 16 residues. V lost 4 bases, J lost 4 bases, and 17 bases lay in between. The germline gives CDR1 MNHEY, CDR2 SVGEGT. CDR3 bases: TGTGCCAGCAGTTCCGGGACTCCCCCGGGGTACAATGAGCAGTTCTTC. Translation gives CASSSGTPPGYNEQFF.

This clonotype was seen a few times. V is TRBV4-2 and J is TRBJ2-2; 13 bases are a match to TRBD2. The germline gives CDR1 LGHNA, CDR2 YNFKEQ. J lost 2 bases, V lost 2 bases, and 2 bases had no gene match. This CDR3 contains 17 residues. The CDR3 here is CASSQRGLAGNTGELFF. DNA for the CDR3: TGTGCCAGCAGCCAAAGGGGACTAGCGGGAAACACCGGGGAGCTGTTTTTT.

The CDR3 loop is CASSPTPAGLYSNQPQHF. The CDR3, as DNA: TGTGCCAGCTCACCAACCCCGGCAGGCCTTTATAGCAATCAGCCCCAGCATTTT. This sequence joins TRBV18 and TRBJ1-5; D gene uncertain. Germline CDR1 and CDR2: KGHSH and LQKENI. Trimming left V 2 bases short and J 0 bases short, with 17 bases between. This CDR3 region has 18 residues.

The rearrangement joins TRBV28 to TRBJ2-3, with 7 nucleotides matching TRBD1. The CDR3 runs to 15 residues. CDR1 and CDR2 (germline): MDHEN, SYDVKM. The V gene end was trimmed by 2 bases and the J gene end by 6 bases; junction bases not matched to a gene: 8. The CDR3 spells CASSLPGQGEDTQYF. The CDR3 bases are TGTGCCAGCAGTTTACCTGGGCAGGGGGAGGATACGCAGTATTTT.

This clonotype was seen a few times. This chain uses TRBV2 with TRBJ2-5; D ambiguous. The closer fit of TRBJ2-1 to the DNA end suggests the J call may be wrong. Germline V gives CDR1 SNHLY, CDR2 FYNNEI. The CDR3 has 15 amino acids. The DNA of the CDR3 is TGTGCCAACGGATACTCCGACCTAAAAAACAATGAGCAGTTCTTC. It is translated as CANGYSDLKNNEQFF.

The rearrangement joins TRBV6-5 to TRBJ2-7; D is uncertain. V was trimmed by 0 bases and J by 3 bases, leaving 9 bases between them. From germline, CDR1 is MNHEY and CDR2 SVGAGI. The CDR3 totals 14 residues. This CDR3 is CASSYSMQLYEQYF. DNA for the CDR3: TGTGCCAGCAGTTACTCGATGCAGCTCTACGAGCAGTACTTC.

This clonotype was seen only a few times. The gene calls are TRBV28 and TRBJ2-4, with D tentatively TRBD2 (5 bases). Between the trimmed V and J ends, which lost 7 bases and 4 bases, there was a span of 17 bases. The germline CDR1 and CDR2 sequences are MDHEN and SYDVKM. The CDR3 spans 15 residues. CDR3 nucleotide sequence: TGTGCCAGCAAGCAAATTGGACTTACAAAAAACATTCAGTACTTC. Its translation: CASKQIGLTKNIQYF.

This clonotype was picked up many times. CDR3 protein: CSASVRSWGTDTQYF. In DNA, the CDR3 is TGCAGTGCTAGCGTCAGGAGCTGGGGGACAGATACGCAGTATTTT. The chain has TRBV20-1 and TRBJ2-3, with D perhaps matching TRBD1 or TRBD2 (5 bases each). The CDR3 extends over 15 amino acids. The germline gives CDR1 DFQATT, CDR2 SNEGSKA (reference sequence). Trimming stripped 3 bases from V and 3 bases from J, with 16 bases between.

The chain has TRBV7-2 and TRBJ2-7, with D maybe TRBD1 (6 bases). CDR3 length equals 13 residues. Trimming shortened V by 5 bases and J by 3 bases, and 11 bases separated the two germline ends. Germline lookup yields CDR1 SGHTA and CDR2 FQGNSA. CDR3 sequence reads: CASSTRTDYEQYF. The CDR3, as DNA: TGTGCCAGCAGCACCCGGACAGACTACGAGCAGTACTTC.

The chain employs TRBV29-1 and TRBJ2-2; possible D gene TRBD2, 6 bases. CDR1 is SQVTM and CDR2 is ANQGSEA in the germline V gene. V dropped 2 bases and J dropped 7 bases, with 14 bases sitting between them. There are 14 residues in the CDR3. CDR3 nucleotide sequence: TGCAGCGTTGAAAACCGAGGGCGGGGCGGGGAGCTGTTTTTT. Protein sequence: CSVENRGRGGELFF.

The sample holds a few counts of this clonotype. The chain links TRBV29-1 to TRBJ1-5, with 7 bases fitting TRBD1. Per the germline V gene, CDR1 is SQVTM and CDR2 is ANQGSEA. Trimming removed 4 bases from V and 6 bases from J; junction bases left unmatched: 9. CDR3 length: 14 residues. The CDR3 reads CSVGRDRDGQPQHF. The CDR3, as DNA: TGCAGCGTTGGGAGAGACAGGGACGGTCAGCCCCAGCATTTT.

The chain carries TRBV5-1 and TRBJ1-5; D possibly corresponds to TRBD1 (6 bases). This CDR3 has 16 amino acids. CDR1 is SGHRS and CDR2 is YFSETQ in the germline V gene. V shed 0 bases and J shed 1 base, with 11 bases lying between them. CDR3 coding DNA: TGCGCCAGCAGCTTGGAAGGGGGGACGAGCAATCAGCCCCAGCATTTT. It translates to CASSLEGGTSNQPQHF.

J is TRBJ2-1 and V is TRBV9; 7 bases fit TRBD2. The germline CDR1 and CDR2 sequences are SGDLS and YYNGEE. The CDR3 runs 12 residues. V trimming: 2 bases; J trimming: 15 bases; junction bases outside the gene matches: 8. CDR3 amino acids: CASSVPQRDLFF. CDR3 bases: TGTGCCAGCAGCGTCCCTCAGCGGGATTTGTTCTTC.

The V call is TRBV28, the J call TRBJ1-2; 10 positions agree with TRBD1. This CDR3 spans 14 amino acids. Germline CDR1 MDHEN, CDR2 SYDVKM. The V gene end was trimmed by 7 bases and the J gene end by 7 bases; junction bases not matched to a gene: 9. CDR3 in amino acids: CASTRATGGSGYTF. CDR3 nucleotides: TGTGCCAGCACACGAGCGACAGGGGGCTCTGGCTACACCTTC.

The J gene is TRBJ2-7, the V gene TRBV20-1; 11 bases line up with TRBD2. J was trimmed by 3 bases and V by 1 base; bases with no gene match: 5. Germline CDR1 is DFQATT and CDR2 is SNEGSKA (reference sequence). The CDR3 extends over 15 amino acids. CDR3 loop: CSARGRLAGSYEQYF. CDR3 DNA sequence: TGCAGTGCTAGAGGGAGACTAGCGGGAAGCTACGAGCAGTACTTC.

This rearrangement joins TRBV28 to TRBJ2-7, with D possibly matching TRBD2 (6 bases). Germline-derived CDR1 and CDR2 are MDHEN and SYDVKM. The CDR3 totals 15 residues. Trimming took 3 bases from V and 3 from J, leaving 15 bases between them. The CDR3 reads CASSFGKGLNYEQYF. The CDR3 coding sequence is TGTGCCAGCAGTTTCGGGAAAGGACTAAACTACGAGCAGTACTTC.